Following are 24 T cell receptor beta chains from one sample sequenced in a study of tumor-infiltrating lymphocytes in localized non-small cell lung cancer (dated by TCRdb to the early 2020s). Receptor amplification or capture employed the immunoSEQ multiplex PCR assay. The clones in this table, taken by TCRdb from immuneACCESS, are in-frame only. Not every clone is retained; where verified, under half of the shortfall comes from an unresolved V gene, and the cause of the rest is unknown. The sample data list about 16,000 clones, and roughly three quarters of these were observed just once. The ten largest make up about 9.8% of the sample. Sequenced: lung tumor tissue. The receptors were gathered from a human donor with non-small cell lung cancer.

This clone was observed a few times. V is TRBV28 and J is TRBJ2-1; D is unresolved. V was clipped by 3 bases and J by 3 bases, with 12 bases between them. This CDR3 has 15 residues. Germline V CDR1 and CDR2: MDHEN, SYDVKM. In nucleotides, the CDR3 is TGTGCCAGCAGTTTCGGAGACTCTCTCTACAATGAGCAGTTCTTC. It specifies CASSFGDSLYNEQFF.

The V gene is TRBV28, the J gene TRBJ2-3, with a tentative D call TRBD2 (5 bases). V dropped 8 bases and J dropped 4 bases, with 25 bases sitting between them. Germline V gene lookup returns CDR1 MDHEN and CDR2 SYDVKM. The CDR3 has 17 residues. The CDR3 sequence: CASGLGVGTGNSDTQYF. The CDR3 DNA sequence: TGTGCCAGCGGACTTGGGGTTGGAACGGGGAACTCAGATACGCAGTATTTT.

This clone was found once. The chain is built from TRBV27 and TRBJ2-7; unclear D gene. In germline, CDR1 is MNHEY, CDR2 SMNVEV (reference sequence). V lost 7 bases and J lost 7, with 26 bases in between. The CDR3 contains 16 residues. The CDR3 DNA is TGTGCCAGCAACCCAGCTTCGGGCAGTGCCATACAGGAGCAGTACTTC. It specifies CASNPASGSAIQEQYF.

The J gene is TRBJ2-7, the V gene TRBV30; unclear D gene. The CDR3 extends over 13 amino acids. From germline, CDR1 is GTSNPN and CDR2 SVGIG (reference sequence). The V and J ends lost 0 bases and 7 bases respectively, with 13 bases between them. CDR3 bases: TGTGCCTGGAGTGTCGGCGTACGAGGTGAGCAGTACTTC. It codes for CAWSVGVRGEQYF.

This clone was counted a few times. The rearrangement joins TRBV6-1 to TRBJ2-6, with 7 bases fitting TRBD1. V gave up 6 bases and J gave up 2 bases; unmatched junction bases: 1. Per germline, CDR1 MNHNS and CDR2 SASEGT. The CDR3 totals 14 residues. The CDR3 coding sequence is TGTGCCAGCAGCCAGGGGGCTGGGGCCAACGTCCTGACTTTC. Translating gives CASSQGAGANVLTF.

A remark on this clone: The junction differs from germline at one of its ends, possibly a read error. The rearrangement joins TRBV5-5 to TRBJ1-3; no clear D gene. Germline CDR1 reads SGHKS; CDR2 reads YYEKEE (reference sequence). The CDR3 runs to 16 residues. The DNA of the CDR3 is TGTGCCAGCAGCTTGGAACGGTCGGGCTCTGGAACCACCATATATTTT. Its translation is CASSLERSGSGTTIYF.

This clone has only a few counts. V is TRBV27 and J is TRBJ1-2; 8 nucleotides agree with TRBD1. Germline V CDR1 and CDR2: MNHEY, SMNVEV (reference sequence). V trimming: 4 bases; J trimming: 5 bases; junction bases outside the gene matches: 3. The CDR3 loop spans 13 amino acids. CDR3 region: CASSSDRAYGYTF. The DNA of the CDR3 is TGTGCCAGCAGTTCGGACAGGGCATATGGCTACACCTTC.

This chain connects TRBV2 to TRBJ2-1, with D possibly being TRBD1 (5 bases). Germline CDR1 SNHLY, CDR2 FYNNEI. CDR3 size: 13 residues. Trimming stripped 6 bases from V and 1 base from J, with 7 bases between. CDR3 amino acids: CASRDKSYNEQFF. CDR3 DNA: TGTGCCAGCAGGGACAAGTCCTACAATGAGCAGTTCTTC. Drawing the rest from reference TRBV2 and TRBJ2-1, the complete variable domain is EPEVTQTPSHQVTQMGQEVILRCVPISNHLYFYWYRQILGQKVEFLVSFYNNEISEKSEIFDDQFSVERPDGSNFTLKIRSTKLEDSAMYFCASRDKSYNEQFFGPGTRLTVL.

This clone was seen more than once but under ten times. The chain carries TRBV5-1 and TRBJ1-4, with 11 bases matching TRBD1. CDR1 is SGHRS and CDR2 is YFSETQ in the germline V gene. Unmatched junction bases numbered 1, after V lost 4 bases and J lost 2 bases. CDR3 length equals 15 residues. The CDR3, as DNA: TGCGCCAGCAGCCGGGACAGGGGGACTAATGAAAAACTGTTTTTT. Translated: CASSRDRGTNEKLFF.

CDR3 region: CASSLFGGGTASYEQYF. DNA of the CDR3: TGTGCCAGCAGTTTATTTGGGGGCGGGACAGCCTCCTACGAGCAGTACTTC. The chain is built from TRBV27 and TRBJ2-7; D is possibly TRBD1 (7 bases). The V end was cut by 1 base, the J end by 0 bases, with 16 bases between. The CDR3 spans 17 residues. Germline V gene sequence: CDR1 MNHEY, CDR2 SMNVEV (reference sequence).

The chain has TRBV14 and TRBJ2-7; TRBD2 matches 12 bases. Losses at the gene ends were 5 bases for V and 2 bases for J; bases not matched to a gene: 1. Germline V CDR1 and CDR2: SGHDN, FVKESK. The CDR3 has 14 amino acids. DNA of the CDR3: TGTGCCAGCAGCACTAGCGGGGGGCCCTACGAGCAGTACTTC. The encoded protein is CASSTSGGPYEQYF.

The chain combines TRBV11-2 with TRBJ2-7; D is unclear. Per germline, CDR1 SGHAT and CDR2 FQNNGV. The CDR3 spans 15 residues. Trimming removed 1 base from V and 0 bases from J, with 10 bases in between. The chain's CDR3 is CASSLVGSNSYEQYF. The CDR3 DNA follows: TGTGCCAGCAGCTTAGTGGGGTCAAACTCCTACGAGCAGTACTTC.

This clone came up a few times. V and J are TRBV2 and TRBJ1-1; no clear D gene. CDR3 size: 13 residues. Germline CDR1 is SNHLY and CDR2 is FYNNEI. The V and J ends lost 4 bases and 1 base respectively, with 7 bases between them. The CDR3 DNA follows: TGTGCCAGCAGTGTCGGCCAGAACACTGAAGCTTTCTTT. This encodes CASSVGQNTEAFF.

This clone has a handful of counts. V usage is TRBV4-1 and J usage is TRBJ1-5; D unclear. The ends were cut back, 1 base at V and 1 base at J, with 8 bases in the middle. The CDR3 has 15 residues. The V gene's germline CDR1 is MGHRA and CDR2 YSYEKL. DNA of the CDR3: TGCGCCAGCAGCCAAGCGGTAATAAGCAATCAGCCCCAGCATTTT. It specifies CASSQAVISNQPQHF.

This chain connects TRBV28 to TRBJ2-2; 7 bases line up with TRBD1. Germline lookup yields CDR1 MDHEN and CDR2 SYDVKM. V dropped 5 bases and J dropped 5; count of bases not matched to a gene: 8. The CDR3 is 15 residues long. The CDR3 bases are TGTGCCAGCAGTCTGTTCCGACAGGGAACCGGGGAGCTGTTTTTT. Encoded protein: CASSLFRQGTGELFF.

The chain recombines TRBV7-6 with TRBJ2-5, with 8 positions matching TRBD1. Per the germline V gene, CDR1 is SGHVS and CDR2 is FNYEAQ. With V trimmed by 4 bases and J by 4 bases, 5 bases remained unmatched. The CDR3 loop spans 14 amino acids. In nucleotides, the CDR3 is TGTGCCAGCAGCTCCGGACAGGGCGGAGAGACCCAGTACTTC. Translation gives CASSSGQGGETQYF.

This chain uses TRBV28 with TRBJ2-7; the D gene is possibly TRBD1 (5 bases). The V end lost 2 bases, the J end lost 5 bases, and 10 bases lay between the germline ends. Germline V lookup: CDR1 MDHEN, CDR2 SYDVKM. This CDR3 region has 13 residues. CDR3 protein: CASSLGAADEQYF. The DNA of the CDR3 is TGTGCCAGCAGTTTAGGGGCGGCGGACGAGCAGTACTTC. Full variable domain (outside the CDR3, taken from reference TRBV28 and TRBJ2-7): DVKVTQSSRYLVKRTGEKVFLECVQDMDHENMFWYRQDPGLGLRLIYFSYDVKMKEKGDIPEGYSVSREKKERFSLILESASTNQTSMYLCASSLGAADEQYFGPGTRLTVT.

This clone was found a few times. The chain combines TRBV28 with TRBJ2-2; D gene uncertain. The V end lost 5 bases, the J end lost 5 bases, and 6 bases lay between the germline ends. The CDR3 is 12 amino acids. Germline V CDR1 and CDR2: MDHEN, SYDVKM. Written as DNA, the CDR3 is TGTGCCAGCAGTCCCACAACCGGGGAGCTGTTTTTT. Its protein is CASSPTTGELFF.

The chain joins TRBV11-2 to TRBJ1-3; 7 bases map to TRBD1. The CDR3 length is 14 residues. J lost 5 bases, V lost 5 bases, and 6 bases had no gene match. Germline V lookup: CDR1 SGHAT, CDR2 FQNNGV. The CDR3 sequence is CASSDPTGRNTIYF. CDR3 nucleotide sequence: TGTGCCAGCAGCGACCCGACAGGGCGAAACACCATATATTTT.

CDR3 sequence: CASSRTGGSEAFF. The CDR3 DNA is TGCGCCAGCAGCCGGACAGGGGGCAGTGAAGCTTTCTTT. The chain is built from TRBV5-1 and TRBJ1-1; TRBD1 matches 11 bases. Germline V CDR1 and CDR2: SGHRS, YFSETQ. Losses at the gene ends were 4 bases for V and 7 bases for J; bases not matched to a gene: 3. CDR3 size: 13 residues.

This rearrangement joins TRBV7-2 to TRBJ2-5; perhaps TRBD1 as D (6 bases). Trimming shortened V by 1 base and J by 4 bases, and 7 bases separated the two germline ends. Germline CDR1 reads SGHTA; CDR2 reads FQGNSA. The length of the CDR3 is 13 residues. The CDR3 DNA reads as TGTGCCAGCAGCTTAGGGGGGCTAGAGACCCAGTACTTC. It codes for CASSLGGLETQYF.

A single count supports this clone. DNA for the CDR3: TGCGCCAGCAGCTCCTTCCCTGCCGGGGTTACTGAAGCTTTCTTT. Its protein product is CASSSFPAGVTEAFF. V and J are TRBV5-1 and TRBJ1-1; D gene ambiguous. The CDR3 is 15 residues long. With 3 bases removed from V and 5 bases from J, the gap between germline ends came to 17 bases. CDR1 is SGHRS, CDR2 YFSETQ, per germline.

This clone came up a few times. This chain connects TRBV19 to TRBJ1-5, with unresolved D. The CDR3 consists of 13 residues. V was shortened by 5 bases and J by 8 bases, with 13 bases between the two germline ends. Germline CDR1 reads LNHDA; CDR2 reads SQIVND (reference sequence). This CDR3 reads CASSSRPSEPQHF. As DNA, the CDR3 is TGTGCCAGTAGTTCAAGGCCCAGCGAGCCCCAGCATTTT.

The chain couples TRBV5-1 to TRBJ2-7; 10 bases are a match to TRBD1. This CDR3 contains 15 residues. Germline CDR1 SGHRS, CDR2 YFSETQ. V shed 2 bases, J shed 4 bases, and the junction held 6 bases outside the gene matches. This CDR3 is CASSFRGQGSYEQYF. The DNA for the CDR3 is TGCGCCAGCAGCTTCCGGGGACAGGGGAGTTACGAGCAGTACTTC.